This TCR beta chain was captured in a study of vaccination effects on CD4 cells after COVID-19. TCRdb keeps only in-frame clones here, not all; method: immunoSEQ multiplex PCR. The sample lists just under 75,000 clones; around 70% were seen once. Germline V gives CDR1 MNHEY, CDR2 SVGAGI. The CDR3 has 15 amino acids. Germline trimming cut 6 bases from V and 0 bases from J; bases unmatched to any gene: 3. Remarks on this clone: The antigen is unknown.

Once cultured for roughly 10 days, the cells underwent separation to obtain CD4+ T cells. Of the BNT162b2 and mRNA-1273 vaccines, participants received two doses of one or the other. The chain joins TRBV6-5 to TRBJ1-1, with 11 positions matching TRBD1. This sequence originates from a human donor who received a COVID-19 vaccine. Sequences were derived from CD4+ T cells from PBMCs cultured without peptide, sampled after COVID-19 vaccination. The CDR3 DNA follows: TGTGCCAGCAGAGGGACAGGGGGGATGAACACTGAAGCTTTCTTT. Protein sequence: CASRGTGGMNTEAFF.